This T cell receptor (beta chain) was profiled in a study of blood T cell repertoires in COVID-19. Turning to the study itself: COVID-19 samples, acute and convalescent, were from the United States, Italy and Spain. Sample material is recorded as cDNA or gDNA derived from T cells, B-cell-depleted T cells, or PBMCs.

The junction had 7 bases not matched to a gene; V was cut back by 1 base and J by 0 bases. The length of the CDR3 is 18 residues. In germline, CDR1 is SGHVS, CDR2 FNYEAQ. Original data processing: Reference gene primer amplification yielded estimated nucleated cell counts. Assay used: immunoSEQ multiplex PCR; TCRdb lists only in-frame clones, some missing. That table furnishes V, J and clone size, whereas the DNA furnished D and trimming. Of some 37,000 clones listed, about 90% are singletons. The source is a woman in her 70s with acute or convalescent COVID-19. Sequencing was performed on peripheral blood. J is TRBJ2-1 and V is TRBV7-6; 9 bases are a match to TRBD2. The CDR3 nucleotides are TGTGCCAGCAGCTTAGTGGCGGGAGGGCCGGGCTCCTACAATGAGCAGTTCTTC. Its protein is CASSLVAGGPGSYNEQFF. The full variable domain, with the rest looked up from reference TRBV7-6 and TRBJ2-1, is GAGVSQSPRYKVTKRGQDVALRCDPISGHVSLYWYRQALGQGPEFLTYFNYEAQQDKSGLPNDRFSAERPEGSISTLTIQRTEQRDSAMYRCASSLVAGGPGSYNEQFFGPGTRLTVL.